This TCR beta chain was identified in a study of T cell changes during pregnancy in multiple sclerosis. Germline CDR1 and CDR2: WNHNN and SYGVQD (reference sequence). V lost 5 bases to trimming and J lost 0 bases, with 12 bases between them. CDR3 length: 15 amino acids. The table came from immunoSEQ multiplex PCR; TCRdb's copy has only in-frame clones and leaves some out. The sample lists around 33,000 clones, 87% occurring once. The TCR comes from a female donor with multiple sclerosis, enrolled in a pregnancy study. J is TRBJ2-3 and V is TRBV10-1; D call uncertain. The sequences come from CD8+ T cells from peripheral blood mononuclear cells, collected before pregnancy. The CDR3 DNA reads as TGCGCCAGCAGTAGTTCTACCTCTAGCACAGATACGCAGTATTTT. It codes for CASSSSTSSTDTQYF.